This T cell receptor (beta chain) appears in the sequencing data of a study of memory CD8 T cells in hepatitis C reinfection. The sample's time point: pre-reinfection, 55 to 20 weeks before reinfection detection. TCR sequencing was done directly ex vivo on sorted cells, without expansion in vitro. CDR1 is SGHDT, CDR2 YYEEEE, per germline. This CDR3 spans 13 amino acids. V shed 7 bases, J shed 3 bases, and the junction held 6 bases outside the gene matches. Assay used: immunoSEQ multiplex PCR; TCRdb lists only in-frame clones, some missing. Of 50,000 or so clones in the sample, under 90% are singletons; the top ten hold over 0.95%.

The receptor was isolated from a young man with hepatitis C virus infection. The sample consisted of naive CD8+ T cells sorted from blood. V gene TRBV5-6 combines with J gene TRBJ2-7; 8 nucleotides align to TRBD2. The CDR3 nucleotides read TGTGCCAGCGGCCCGGGACTAGTCTACGAGCAGTACTTC. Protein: CASGPGLVYEQYF.